This T cell receptor (beta chain) was captured by sequencing in a study of T cell responses to AZD1222 COVID-19 vaccine. A word on this clone: Its antigen remains unknown.

Generated by immunoSEQ multiplex PCR, the TCRdb table keeps only in-frame clones and is missing some. Seen here are 110,000 or so clones, more than 70% observed once, and the top ten hold 3.5%. The CDR3 runs to 15 residues. V gave up 1 base and J gave up 6 bases; unmatched junction bases: 5. Germline CDR1 is SGHNT and CDR2 is YENEEA. Findings of the study overall: Reports indicate that nearly half of spike-specific TCRs are directed at unmutated variant regions. In a largely white British group with more females than males, clonal diversity was possibly underestimated. Rises in breadth and depth of Spike-specific TCRs came after two AZD1222 doses.

The starting material was peripheral blood, obtained 28 days after the second AZD1222 dose. The receptor's source is an adult who received the AZD1222 COVID-19 vaccine. J is TRBJ2-3 and V is TRBV11-3, with TRBD2 identical over 9 bases. CDR3 amino acids: CASSLVGGGADTQYF. The DNA of the CDR3 is TGTGCCAGCAGCTTAGTTGGCGGGGGGGCGGATACGCAGTATTTT. Drawing the rest from reference TRBV11-3 and TRBJ2-3, the complete variable domain is EAGVVQSPRYKIIEKKQPVAFWCNPISGHNTLYWYLQNLGQGPELLIRYENEEAVDDSQLPKDRFSAERLKGVDSTLKIQPAELGDSAVYLCASSLVGGGADTQYFGPGTRLTVL.